A selection of T cell receptor beta chains follows, all from one sample in a study of spatial heterogeneity in lung cancer. TCRdb independently ran MiXCR on the 5' RACE reads; one entry per CDR3 protein. The sample consists of about 13,000 distinct CDR3 sequences, 3% to 4.5% of them appearing once. The sample in question was PBMCs, obtained at surgery. The receptors shown here come from a male donor with early-stage non-small cell lung cancer. CDR3s include the opening cysteine and the closing phenylalanine or tryptophan. A D gene is named only where the DNA matches it firmly. Clone sizes are shown as how often the clone was seen (once, few, many) or a class if it is expanded.

d_call,v_call,clone_size,j_call,cdr3_aa,cdr3_nt
NA,TRBV27,medium-sized,TRBJ2-1,CASSSPGSRGNEQFF,TGTGCCAGCAGTAGCCCTGGAAGCCGTGGCAATGAGCAGTTCTTC
NA,TRBV7-2,many,TRBJ1-2,CAWADRITSYGYTF,TGTGCCTGGGCAGACCGCATAACATCCTATGGCTACACCTTC
NA,TRBV5-1,many,TRBJ2-7,CASSLVSQGGEQYF,TGCGCCAGCAGCTTGGTCAGCCAGGGAGGCGAGCAGTACTTC
NA,TRBV5-1,many,TRBJ2-7,CASSQSTSSYEQYF,TGCGCCAGCAGCCAATCAACCAGCTCCTACGAGCAGTACTTC
TRBD2,TRBV7-6,many,TRBJ2-1,CASSRRLAGEGIFNEQFF,TGTGCCAGCAGCCGCAGACTAGCGGGAGAGGGGATATTCAATGAGCAGTTCTTC
NA,TRBV12-3/TRBV12-4,many,TRBJ1-1,CASSLANTEAFF,TGTGCCAGCAGTTTAGCAAACACTGAAGCTTTCTTT
TRBD1,TRBV12-3/TRBV12-4,many,TRBJ1-1,CASSPRAGGGNTEAFF,TGTGCCAGCAGTCCGCGGGCAGGGGGAGGGAACACTGAAGCTTTCTTT
NA,TRBV7-7,many,TRBJ2-3,CASSPGGYTQYF,TGTGCCAGCAGCCCAGGGGGGTATACGCAGTATTTT
TRBD2,TRBV20-1,many,TRBJ2-7,CSAVWSGRNEQYF,TGCAGTGCTGTTTGGAGCGGGAGAAATGAGCAGTACTTC
TRBD1,TRBV20-1,medium-sized,TRBJ2-7,CSARKPGQGEQYF,TGCAGTGCTAGAAAACCGGGACAGGGGGAGCAGTACTTC
NA,TRBV24-1,few,TRBJ2-2,CASPGPENTGELFF,TGTGCCTCCCCGGGCCCAGAGAACACCGGGGAGCTGTTTTTT
NA,TRBV4-1,many,TRBJ2-2,CASSQVAGREDGELFF,TGCGCCAGCAGCCAAGTGGCAGGGCGTGAGGACGGGGAGCTGTTTTTT
NA,TRBV7-2,many,TRBJ2-1,CASSLVSGRFNEQFF,TGTGCCAGCAGCTTAGTAAGTGGTAGGTTCAATGAGCAGTTCTTC
NA,TRBV5-1,few,TRBJ2-6,CASFAGYGANVLTF,TGCGCCAGCTTCGCAGGGTACGGGGCCAACGTCCTGACTTTC
TRBD2,TRBV4-2,many,TRBJ2-3,CASNGLAGSTDTQYF,TGTGCCAGCAACGGACTAGCGGGTAGCACAGATACGCAGTATTTT
NA,TRBV5-4,many,TRBJ2-7,CASSIQGGSYEQYF,TGTGCCAGCAGTATCCAAGGGGGATCCTACGAGCAGTACTTC